One sample yielded the 27 T cell receptor beta chains listed below, sequenced in a study of cytomegalovirus exposure and HLA in healthy donors. Researchers ran the PCR with 60 Vbeta and 13 Jbeta primers. The method was immunoSEQ multiplex PCR; TCRdb's version includes in-frame clones alone and lacks a portion of them. Altogether 170,000 or so clones are present, around 80% being singletons, with the ten largest covering 1.4%. Sequencing input: PBMCs. Receptors originate from a woman under 40 in good health and CMV-seropositive.

This clone was seen only a few times. The chain combines TRBV5-4 with TRBJ2-7; 14 bases agree with TRBD2. CDR1 and CDR2 (germline): SGHNT, YYREEE (reference sequence). V lost 4 bases to trimming and J lost 9 bases; unmatched junction nucleotides: 12. The length of the CDR3 is 16 residues. CDR3 loop: CASSRGTSGGLLGQYF. In DNA form, the CDR3 reads TGTGCCAGCAGCCGCGGGACTAGCGGGGGCCTGTTAGGGCAGTACTTC.

The genes are TRBV11-3 and TRBJ2-3, with D uncertain. The CDR3 consists of 16 residues. V gave up 5 bases and J gave up 4 bases, with 19 bases separating them. CDR1 is SGHNT, CDR2 YENEEA, per germline. The CDR3 coding sequence is TGTGCCAGCAGCCCCCGCGCCTTGGGTCAGGCAGATACGCAGTATTTT. It yields the protein CASSPRALGQADTQYF. Full variable domain (missing parts from reference TRBV11-3 and TRBJ2-3): EAGVVQSPRYKIIEKKQPVAFWCNPISGHNTLYWYLQNLGQGPELLIRYENEEAVDDSQLPKDRFSAERLKGVDSTLKIQPAELGDSAVYLCASSPRALGQADTQYFGPGTRLTVL.

The chain uses TRBV5-1 and TRBJ1-1; D may be TRBD1 (5 bases). Germline V gene data show CDR1 as SGHRS and CDR2 as YFSETQ. CDR3 length: 14 amino acids. Trimming cost V 1 base and J 1 base, with 8 bases left between them. Here the CDR3 reads CASSLSQGNTEAFF. CDR3 nucleotide sequence: TGCGCCAGCAGCTTGAGCCAGGGGAACACTGAAGCTTTCTTT.

The chain uses TRBV28 and TRBJ1-1, with D maybe TRBD1 (6 bases). The CDR3 totals 12 residues. CDR1 MDHEN and CDR2 SYDVKM come from the germline V gene. V was clipped by 3 bases and J by 10 bases, with 12 bases between them. The CDR3 is CASSFYRERAFF. CDR3 DNA sequence: TGTGCCAGCAGTTTCTACAGGGAACGAGCTTTCTTT.

This rearrangement joins TRBV29-1 to TRBJ1-2; D might be TRBD1 (6 bases). The germline V gene has CDR1 SQVTM and CDR2 ANQGSEA. This CDR3 has 14 residues. Trimming cost V 5 bases and J 0 bases, with 13 bases left between them. CDR3: CSVTGGQANYGYTF. DNA for the CDR3: TGCAGCGTTACGGGGGGGCAGGCTAACTATGGCTACACCTTC.

This clone was seen only once. The chain carries TRBV2 and TRBJ2-7, with 8 nucleotides matching TRBD2. This CDR3 is built from 16 residues. The ends lost 5 bases at V and 1 base at J; junction bases unmatched: 10. Germline V gives CDR1 SNHLY, CDR2 FYNNEI. Here the CDR3 reads CASSLLSGRRSYEQYF. The CDR3 DNA sequence: TGTGCCAGCAGTCTCCTCAGCGGGAGACGGTCCTACGAGCAGTACTTC.

This sequence joins TRBV25-1 and TRBJ1-1; possible D gene TRBD1, 5 bases. Looked up from germline, CDR1 is MGHDK and CDR2 is SYGVNS. The CDR3 extends over 14 amino acids. V lost 8 bases and J lost 0, with 13 bases in between. The CDR3 coding sequence is TGTGCCAGCGGGGGGAGACAGATGAACACTGAAGCTTTCTTT. It yields the protein CASGGRQMNTEAFF.

With respect to this clone: Other DNA sequences in this sample translate to the same CDR3. The chain links TRBV27 to TRBJ2-1; TRBD2 agrees at 8 bases. CDR1 is MNHEY and CDR2 is SMNVEV in the germline V gene (reference sequence). The V and J ends lost 6 bases and 8 bases, in that order; junction bases with no gene match: 12. This CDR3 is 15 amino acids long. This CDR3 reads CASRAGTSGSYEQFF. The CDR3 DNA sequence: TGTGCCAGCAGGGCCGGGACCAGCGGGAGTTATGAGCAGTTCTTC.

The sample holds a few counts of this clone. The chain combines TRBV5-5 with TRBJ2-1, with TRBD1 matching 10 bases. CDR1 is SGHKS, CDR2 YYEKEE, per germline (reference sequence). This CDR3 is 16 amino acids long. V gave up 5 bases and J gave up 9 bases; unmatched junction bases: 14. The CDR3 reads CASSKNSGTGVGEQFF. The CDR3, as DNA: TGTGCCAGCAGTAAGAATTCCGGGACAGGGGTTGGTGAGCAGTTCTTC.

The chain links TRBV6-1 to TRBJ2-1, with a tentative D call TRBD1 (6 bases). There are 22 residues in the CDR3. Germline CDR1 is MNHNS and CDR2 is SASEGT. V was shortened by 2 bases and J by 3 bases, with 32 bases between the two germline ends. CDR3 protein: CASSEPALVGTRGANFYNEQFF. The CDR3 DNA follows: TGTGCCAGCAGTGAACCGGCGTTGGTTGGAACCAGGGGAGCTAACTTCTACAATGAGCAGTTCTTC.

This clone appeared a few times. The chain has TRBV29-1 and TRBJ2-5; the match to TRBD1 covers 8 bases. Germline CDR1 reads SQVTM; CDR2 reads ANQGSEA. The V and J ends lost 7 bases and 2 bases, in that order; junction bases with no gene match: 6. The CDR3 spans 13 residues. The CDR3 bases are TGCAGCGCACCGGGACAGGTTCAAGAGACCCAGTACTTC. As protein: CSAPGQVQETQYF.

This clone turned up a few times. The same CDR3 can be traced to other DNA sequences in this sample. This chain links TRBV11-2 with TRBJ1-1; D ambiguous. The CDR3 is 13 residues long. The V gene's germline CDR1 is SGHAT and CDR2 FQNNGV. With 0 bases removed from V and 1 base from J, the gap between germline ends came to 3 bases. CDR3 sequence: CASSLERNTEAFF. CDR3 DNA: TGTGCCAGCAGCTTAGAGAGGAACACTGAAGCTTTCTTT.

The rearrangement joins TRBV19 to TRBJ2-7; 11 bases fit TRBD1. CDR1 and CDR2 (germline): LNHDA, SQIVND (reference sequence). The CDR3 has 16 amino acids. Trimming at V came to 4 bases and at J to 1 base, leaving 6 bases not matched to a gene. The CDR3 DNA reads as TGTGCCAGTAGTAAAGAGGGACAGGGGGGATCCTACGAGCAGTACTTC. This translates into CASSKEGQGGSYEQYF.

In this sample, this clone turned up a few times. V and J are TRBV10-1 and TRBJ2-3, with 16 bases aligning to TRBD2. CDR3 length: 16 amino acids. The trim removed 2 bases at V and 4 bases at J, leaving 0 bases unmatched. Germline V gene sequence: CDR1 WNHNN, CDR2 SYGVQD (reference sequence). The CDR3 here is CASSEGTSGRADTQYF. The CDR3 DNA sequence: TGCGCCAGCAGTGAGGGGACTAGCGGGAGGGCAGATACGCAGTATTTT.

The sample holds a few counts of this clone. The chain's CDR3 is CASDSFGAQYF. For the CDR3, the DNA is TGTGCCAGCGATTCCTTCGGGGCCCAGTACTTC. The chain employs TRBV2 and TRBJ2-5, with a weak D call TRBD2 (5 bases). CDR3 length: 11 residues. Trimming stripped 8 bases from V and 9 bases from J, with 13 bases between. CDR1 SNHLY and CDR2 FYNNEI come from the germline V gene.

The rearrangement links TRBV30 to TRBJ2-7, with D possibly matching TRBD1 (7 bases). From germline, CDR1 is GTSNPN and CDR2 SVGIG (reference sequence). V shed 6 bases and J shed 6 bases, with 21 bases lying between them. This CDR3 region has 14 residues. The CDR3 region has the DNA TGTGCCTGCTCACTACACAGGGGAGGTGGCGAGCAGTACTTC. The encoded protein is CACSLHRGGGEQYF. The full variable domain, completed using reference TRBV30 and TRBJ2-7, is SQTIHQWPATLVQPVGSPLSLECTVEGTSNPNLYWYRQAAGRGLQLLFYSVGIGQISSEVPQNLSASRPQDRQFILSSKKLLLSDSGFYLCACSLHRGGGEQYFGPGTRLTVT.

This clone was observed a handful of times. This chain uses TRBV6-1 with TRBJ2-7; 11 bases agree with TRBD2. This CDR3 has 16 residues. Germline loops: CDR1 MNHNS, CDR2 SASEGT. V gave up 3 bases and J gave up 0 bases; unmatched junction bases: 4. In nucleotides, the CDR3 is TGTGCCAGCAGTGACCAACTAGCGGGAGCCTCCTACGAGCAGTACTTC. Translating gives CASSDQLAGASYEQYF.

This clone was observed a handful of times. V is TRBV5-1 and J is TRBJ2-7, with 9 bases matching TRBD1. J gave up 1 base and V 4 bases, and 6 bases lay outside the gene matches. The CDR3 contains 15 residues. Germline values: CDR1 SGHRS, CDR2 YFSETQ. The CDR3 loop is CASSLTGGFSYEQYF. The CDR3 region has the DNA TGCGCCAGCAGCCTGACAGGGGGGTTTTCCTACGAGCAGTACTTC.

The CDR3 sequence: CASSRGPATYEQYF. The CDR3 DNA reads as TGTGCCAGCAGCAGGGGACCCGCTACCTACGAGCAGTACTTC. The chain combines TRBV28 with TRBJ2-7, with a tentative D call TRBD1 (6 bases). The CDR3 spans 14 residues. V dropped 6 bases and J dropped 2 bases, with 14 bases sitting between them. The germline gives CDR1 MDHEN, CDR2 SYDVKM.

The chain couples TRBV30 to TRBJ1-3; weak D call: TRBD1 (6 bases). Germline loops: CDR1 GTSNPN, CDR2 SVGIG (reference sequence). The CDR3 length is 15 residues. V was shortened by 0 bases and J by 4 bases, with 13 bases between the two germline ends. Here the CDR3 reads CAWSVGGTGGNTIYF. The CDR3 nucleotides are TGTGCCTGGAGTGTAGGAGGAACAGGGGGAAACACCATATATTTT.

This rearrangement joins TRBV2 to TRBJ2-1; the match to TRBD2 covers 8 bases. Germline CDR1 reads SNHLY; CDR2 reads FYNNEI. This CDR3 comprises 14 residues. V was clipped by 7 bases and J by 0 bases; unmatched bases: 2. The CDR3 DNA sequence: TGTGCCAGCACGCGGGAGGTCTCCTACAATGAGCAGTTCTTC. Protein sequence: CASTREVSYNEQFF.

This sequence joins TRBV7-6 and TRBJ1-1, with 7 bases aligning to TRBD1. CDR1 and CDR2 (germline): SGHVS, FNYEAQ. The CDR3 runs to 14 residues. Trimming took 4 bases from V and 6 from J; bases not matched to a gene: 8. CDR3: CASSSQGTAAEAFF. CDR3 bases: TGTGCCAGCAGCTCACAGGGGACGGCGGCTGAAGCTTTCTTT.

The chain joins TRBV10-3 to TRBJ2-5; 10 bases align to TRBD1. V lost 6 bases, J lost 2 bases, and 6 bases stayed unmatched. The CDR3 extends over 15 amino acids. From germline, CDR1 is ENHRY and CDR2 SYGVKD. The CDR3 reads CAIRADRGQQETQYF. The CDR3, as DNA: TGTGCCATCAGGGCTGACAGGGGGCAGCAAGAGACCCAGTACTTC.

Points on this clone: Mismatch with germline at one junction end may stem from a read error. The chain couples TRBV7-2 to TRBJ2-1, with 8 bases lining up with TRBD2. Germline assignment: CDR1 SGHTA and CDR2 FQGNSA. The CDR3 spans 16 residues. CDR3 amino acids: CASSSSFGYGLATLLF. The CDR3 DNA reads as TGTGCCAGCAGCTCCAGCTTCGGTTATGGACTAGCCACTCTACTCTTC.

V usage is TRBV4-2 and J usage is TRBJ2-1, with 7 bases that match TRBD2. V was pared by 3 bases and J by 8 bases, with 7 bases of the junction left unmatched. Germline V gene sequence: CDR1 LGHNA, CDR2 YNFKEQ. The CDR3 consists of 14 residues. In DNA form, the CDR3 reads TGTGCCAGCAGCCACGGCGGGGGTCGTTATGAGCAGTTCTTC. This translates into CASSHGGGRYEQFF.

In its sample, this clone was seen a few times. The rearrangement links TRBV2 to TRBJ1-5, with D unresolved. CDR1 is SNHLY, CDR2 FYNNEI, per germline. This CDR3 has 15 amino acids. Trimming pared 2 bases from V and 1 base from J, leaving 9 bases between. The CDR3 region has the DNA TGTGCCAGCAGTGAATCGGGGATCAGCAATCAGCCCCAGCATTTT. It is translated as CASSESGISNQPQHF.

The chain links TRBV15 to TRBJ2-1; maybe TRBD2 (7 bases). Germline CDR1 reads LNHNV; CDR2 reads YYDKDF (reference sequence). CDR3 size: 15 residues. V gave up 0 bases and J gave up 8 bases, with 14 bases separating them. Here the CDR3 reads CATSRDLRGRDEQFF. The CDR3 coding sequence is TGTGCCACCAGCAGAGATCTTAGGGGGAGGGATGAGCAGTTCTTC.